The rows below give T cell receptor beta chains drawn from one sample of a study of shared clonotypes between healthy human individuals. Profiled with immunoSEQ multiplex PCR; TCRdb holds only in-frame clones, not every one. The sample carries about 800,000 clones, about 96% recorded once. The sample taken for sequencing was naive CD8+ T cells sorted from blood. Receptors originate from a man between 25 and 39 years old in good health. Each CDR3 is given with its conserved first and last residue. A D gene is named only where the DNA matches it firmly. Only part of the rows carry a size: once, few, many, or a class if the clone is expanded.

TRBD2 | - | TRBJ2-1 | TRBV27 | TGTGCCAGCAGTTTGGGGACTAGCGGGGCTCGGAATGAGCAGTTCTTC | CASSLGTSGARNEQFF
TRBD2 | - | TRBJ2-3 | TRBV7-2 | TGTGCCAGCAGTTTAGCGGGAGGCACAGATACGCAGTATTTT | CASSLAGGTDTQYF
- | - | TRBJ2-1 | TRBV18 | TGTGCCAGCCAGGAAAGCTTCAGCTCCTACAATGAGCAGTTCTTC | CASQESFSSYNEQFF
- | - | TRBJ1-5 | TRBV5-8 | TGTGCCAGCAGCTTGGAGTGGAATCAGCCCCAGCATTTT | CASSLEWNQPQHF
TRBD2 | - | TRBJ2-1 | TRBV15 | TGTGCCACCAGCAGAGAGGTAGGGACTATCTTCTACAATGAGCAGTTCTTC | CATSREVGTIFYNEQFF
- | - | TRBJ2-1 | TRBV27 | TGTGCCAGCAGCCCGTTCTGGGGGGAGAGGGCCTACAATGAGCAGTTCTTC | CASSPFWGERAYNEQFF
- | - | TRBJ1-1 | TRBV5-5 | TGTGCCAGCAGCTCCGGGGTGGGGACTGAAGCTTTCTTT | CASSSGVGTEAFF
- | - | TRBJ2-3 | TRBV2 | TGTGCCAGCAGTGAAGATCAGTCCCCAGATACGCAGTATTTT | CASSEDQSPDTQYF
- | - | TRBJ2-7 | TRBV14 | TGTGCCAGCAGCCAAGGGTACTATGGCGAGCAGTACTTC | CASSQGYYGEQYF
- | - | TRBJ2-3 | TRBV9 | TGTGCCAGCAGCGCGGGGCCAGCCGAAGATACGCAGTATTTT | CASSAGPAEDTQYF
- | once | TRBJ2-1 | TRBV29-1 | TGCAGCGTTGAAGACAGGCACAATGAGCAGTTCTTC | CSVEDRHNEQFF
- | - | TRBJ2-7 | TRBV5-1 | TGCGCCAGCAGGTACGGGACCGACTACGAGCAGTACTTC | CASRYGTDYEQYF
- | - | TRBJ2-1 | TRBV7-8 | TGTGCCAGCAGCCTCGACAGTTACAATGAGCAGTTCTTC | CASSLDSYNEQFF
TRBD2 | - | TRBJ2-1 | TRBV28 | TGTGCCAGCAGTTCTCTCCTACGGGAGGGATCCTACAATGAGCAGTTCTTC | CASSSLLREGSYNEQFF
- | - | TRBJ2-2 | TRBV7-2 | TGTGCCAGCACCCCTGGGGACACTTACACCGGGGAGCTGTTTTTT | CASTPGDTYTGELFF
- | - | TRBJ2-3 | TRBV27 | TGTGCCAGCAGACCGGGGAACACAGATACGCAGTATTTT | CASRPGNTDTQYF
TRBD2 | - | TRBJ2-3 | TRBV7-7 | TGTGCTAGCAGCTGGACTAGCGGCCCCACAGATACGCAGTATTTT | CASSWTSGPTDTQYF
- | few | TRBJ2-7 | TRBV7-9 | TGTGCCAGCAGCTTAACAGGGTTCTTCGAGCAGTACTTC | CASSLTGFFEQYF
- | - | TRBJ2-1 | TRBV6-1 | TGTGCCAGCCTACTTCGCACCCCCACACAGGAAGAGCAGTTCTTC | CASLLRTPTQEEQFF
- | - | TRBJ2-5 | TRBV11-2 | TGTGCCAGCAGCCCCAGACGCACAGAGATCCAAGAGACCCAGTACTTC | CASSPRRTEIQETQYF